This T cell receptor (beta chain) was recovered during a study of control samples from healthy donors and cancer patients. TCRdb's copy holds only in-frame clones and misses some; the assay was immunoSEQ multiplex PCR. Of approximately 70,000 clones in the sample, roughly 86% were seen once. The CDR3 has 16 residues. CDR1 and CDR2 (germline): SGDLS, YYNGEE. Germline trimming cut 4 bases from V and 0 bases from J; bases unmatched to any gene: 7. Sequencing was performed on PBMCs. V gene TRBV9 combines with J gene TRBJ2-1, with 7 bases that match TRBD2. This clonotype was obtained from a woman in her fifties or sixties with head and neck cancer. CDR3 DNA sequence: TGTGCCAGCAGCTTCCGAGCGGGGAACTCCTACAATGAGCAGTTCTTC. Translated, it gives CASSFRAGNSYNEQFF.